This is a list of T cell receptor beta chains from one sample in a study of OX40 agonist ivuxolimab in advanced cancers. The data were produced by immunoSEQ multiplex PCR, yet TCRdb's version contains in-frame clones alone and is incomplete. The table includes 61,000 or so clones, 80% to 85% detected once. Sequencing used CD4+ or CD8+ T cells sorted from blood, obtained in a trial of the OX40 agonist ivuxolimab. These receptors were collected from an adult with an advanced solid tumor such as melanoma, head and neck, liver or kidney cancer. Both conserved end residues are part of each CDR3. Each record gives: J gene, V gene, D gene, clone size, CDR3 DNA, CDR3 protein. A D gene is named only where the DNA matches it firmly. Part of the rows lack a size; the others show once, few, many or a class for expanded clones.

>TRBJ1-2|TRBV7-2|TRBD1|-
TGTGCCAGCAGCTGGGACAGTAACTATGGCTACACCTTC
CASSWDSNYGYTF
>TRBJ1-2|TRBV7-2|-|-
TGTGCCAGCAGCCCCGGCCCTCTTTATGGCTACACCTTC
CASSPGPLYGYTF
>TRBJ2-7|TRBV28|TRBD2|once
TGTGCCAGCCGGGGGGGGAGCTCCTACGAGCAGTACTTC
CASRGGSSYEQYF
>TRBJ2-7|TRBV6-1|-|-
TGTGCCAGCAGTCATTACGAGCAGTACTTC
CASSHYEQYF
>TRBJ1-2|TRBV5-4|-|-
TGTGCCAGCACCCCACCCGGAGGCAGGGCGGATGGCTACACCTTC
CASTPPGGRADGYTF
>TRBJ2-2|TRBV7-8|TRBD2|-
TGTGCCAGCAGCTTAACTAGCGGGGGGGCCCTTAATGGCGTCGGGGAGCTGTTTTTT
CASSLTSGGALNGVGELFF
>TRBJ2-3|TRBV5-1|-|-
TGCGCCAGCAGCGCCGCAACTTCGGATACGCAGTATTTT
CASSAATSDTQYF
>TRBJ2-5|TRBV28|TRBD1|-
TGTGCCAGCAGTTTATGGACAGGGGGACAAGAGACCCAGTACTTC
CASSLWTGGQETQYF
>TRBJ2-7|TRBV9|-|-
TGTGCCAGCAGCGTGGGGAGACGGGACACCTCCTACGAGCAGTACTTC
CASSVGRRDTSYEQYF
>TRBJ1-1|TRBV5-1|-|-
TGCGCCAGCAGCACTGGCCGACAGCTTCGAGGCACTGAAGCTTTCTTT
CASSTGRQLRGTEAFF
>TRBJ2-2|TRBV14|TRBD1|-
TGTGCCAGCAGTATACAGGGGCCCATCGACGGGGAGCTGTTTTTT
CASSIQGPIDGELFF
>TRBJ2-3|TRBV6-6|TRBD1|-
TGTGCCAGCAGTAACGGACAGGCGAGCACAGATACGCAGTATTTT
CASSNGQASTDTQYF
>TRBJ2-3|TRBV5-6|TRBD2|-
TGTGCCAGCAGCCGATTAGCGGGGGGGCCTTCAGATACGCAGTATTTT
CASSRLAGGPSDTQYF